A selection of T cell receptor beta chains follows, all from one sample in a study of blood T cells in healthy people across ages. TCRdb re-derived calls from the 5' RACE reads in MiXCR, one entry per CDR3 protein. Of 800,000 to 900,000 distinct CDR3 sequences detected, under 80% appear once; the ten largest clones hold roughly 25%. The specimen sequenced was blood. The receptors were gathered from a man between 25 and 39 years old in good health. Each CDR3 is given with its conserved first and last residue. D genes are given only for firm matches. Not every row has a clone size; where given, it reads once, few, many or a size class.

cdr3_nt: TGTGCCAGCAGCGCCGAGACAGGGCTATCCAATGAGCAGTTCTTC
cdr3_aa: CASSAETGLSNEQFF
d_call: TRBD1
clone_size: .
j_call: TRBJ2-1
v_call: TRBV9
cdr3_length: 15

cdr3_nt: TGTGCCACCAGTGACCCTTTGAATGAGCAGTTCTTC
cdr3_aa: CATSDPLNEQFF
d_call: .
clone_size: few
j_call: TRBJ2-1
v_call: TRBV24-1
cdr3_length: 12

cdr3_nt: TGCAGTGCTAGAGAGCGGGGGAGCTATGGCTACACCTTC
cdr3_aa: CSARERGSYGYTF
d_call: .
clone_size: few
j_call: TRBJ1-2
v_call: TRBV20-1
cdr3_length: 13

cdr3_nt: TGTGCCATCAGTGACGATTATAGCAATCAGCCCCAGCATTTT
cdr3_aa: CAISDDYSNQPQHF
d_call: .
clone_size: few
j_call: TRBJ1-5
v_call: TRBV10-3
cdr3_length: 14

cdr3_nt: TGTGCCAGCAGTTCCGGGACAGGGGTCTATGGCTACACCTTC
cdr3_aa: CASSSGTGVYGYTF
d_call: TRBD1
clone_size: few
j_call: TRBJ1-2
v_call: TRBV12-3/TRBV12-4
cdr3_length: 14

cdr3_nt: TGTGCCAGCAGCGTATTCCCTAGCGGCTCGGGGGCCAACGTCCTGACTTTC
cdr3_aa: CASSVFPSGSGANVLTF
d_call: TRBD2
clone_size: once
j_call: TRBJ2-6
v_call: TRBV9
cdr3_length: 17

cdr3_nt: TGCAGTGCAAATGGACAGAGGCAAGAGACCCAGTACTTC
cdr3_aa: CSANGQRQETQYF
d_call: .
clone_size: .
j_call: TRBJ2-5
v_call: TRBV20-1
cdr3_length: 13

cdr3_nt: TGTGCCAGCAGCGCCTTAGCGGGGGGACTCTACGAGCAGTACTTC
cdr3_aa: CASSALAGGLYEQYF
d_call: TRBD2
clone_size: .
j_call: TRBJ2-7
v_call: TRBV9
cdr3_length: 15

cdr3_nt: TGTGCCAGCAGTTACAAGGAATACAATGAGCAGTACTTC
cdr3_aa: CASSYKEYNEQYF
d_call: .
clone_size: once
j_call: TRBJ2-7
v_call: TRBV6-5
cdr3_length: 13

cdr3_nt: TGTGCCAGCAGCGGAGGCAGGGTTTACAATGAGCAGTTCTTC
cdr3_aa: CASSGGRVYNEQFF
d_call: .
clone_size: .
j_call: TRBJ2-1
v_call: TRBV7-2
cdr3_length: 14